What follows describes a single TCR beta chain. The antigen is undetermined. These data belong to a study of cytomegalovirus exposure and HLA in healthy donors. Whole-study findings and limits: Later analysis indicated greater clonal expansion among HLA-associated TCR beta chains than among equally common other chains.

Primers: 60 Vbeta forward and 13 Jbeta reverse. Data came from immunoSEQ multiplex PCR; TCRdb stores just in-frame clones and leaves some out. The profile covers roughly 71,000 clones, with about 67% appearing a single time and over 9.5% taken by the ten largest. Trimming at V came to 1 base and at J to 4 bases, leaving 17 bases not matched to a gene. The CDR3 is made up of 20 amino acids. Germline lookup yields CDR1 KGHSH and CDR2 LQKENI. Sequences were obtained from PBMCs. The chain is built from TRBV18 and TRBJ2-7; 12 bases match TRBD2. The receptor's source is a human donor in good health. The CDR3 DNA is TGTGCCAGCTCACCACGGCCAGGGACCCTAGCGGGAGGGCCTGCTTACGAGCAGTACTTC. Translated, it gives CASSPRPGTLAGGPAYEQYF.